This TCR beta chain came from a study (dated by TCRdb to the mid-2010s). This clonotype was seen more than once but under ten times. What antigen it recognizes has not been identified. Within one base of it there is no much larger clone, and no base qualities were kept. Spanning cysteine to phenylalanine, the CDR3 consists of 14 amino acids. Of the read, only the CDR3 DNA is kept; its 42 bases are in frame from base 1. V is shortened by 1 base, J by 10 bases, and the region joining them spans 16 bases. CDR1 and CDR2 are read off the germline V gene (reference sequence) as SEHNR and FQNEAQ. Libraries were built with RT-PCR. TCRdb names Illumina MiSeq as the instrument used. The public reads were reanalyzed by TCRdb: fastp trimming at Q25, MiXCR alignment, in-frame beta chains only. Under each unique CDR3 protein, matching rows form one entry showing the most common genes and DNA. Counted in this sample were about 680,000 distinct CDR3 sequences; approximately 15% of them appeared once. 3.6% of the sample belongs to the ten largest clones.

The TCR comes from a female donor in good health, serving as a healthy control. The chain is made from TRBV7-9 and TRBJ1-1; no confident D gene assignment can be made. Specimen: memory CD4+ T cells from blood. The CDR3 has the sequence CASSLVSEGGGAFF. The DNA is TGTGCCAGCAGCTTAGTAAGTGAGGGTGGTGGAGCTTTCTTT.